This entry lists 19 T cell receptor beta chains sequenced from one sample in a study of control samples from healthy donors and cancer patients (TCRdb year 2020). Receptor libraries were prepared by the immunoSEQ multiplex PCR assay. Not all clones reach the TCRdb copy of this immuneACCESS table, which keeps in-frame sequences only. Checked studies attribute under half of the gap to unresolved V genes and leave the rest unexplained. The sample contains under 200,000 clones, around 95% of them found a single time. The ten largest clones add up to about 8.5% of the sample. Source material: blood. These receptors all stem from a woman aged 40-49 years in good health.

The chain carries TRBV28 and TRBJ2-6; a possible D gene is TRBD2 (5 bases). CDR3 length equals 14 residues. Trimming took off 10 bases at V and 2 bases at J, with 12 bases between the two ends. Germline CDR1 is MDHEN and CDR2 is SYDVKM. The CDR3 region is CATQRLTGANVLTF. CDR3 DNA: TGTGCCACCCAGCGGTTAACTGGGGCCAACGTCCTGACTTTC.

This chain links TRBV5-5 with TRBJ1-5; perhaps TRBD1 as D (6 bases). The germline V and J ends were trimmed by 3 bases and 2 bases, with 12 bases remaining between them. CDR1 SGHKS and CDR2 YYEKEE come from the germline V gene (reference sequence). The length of the CDR3 is 15 residues. CDR3 amino acids: CASSSGGAGNQPQHF. CDR3 nucleotide sequence: TGTGCCAGCAGCTCGGGGGGGGCTGGCAATCAGCCCCAGCATTTT.

The chain has TRBV5-6 and TRBJ2-7; D remains ambiguous. Looked up from germline, CDR1 is SGHDT and CDR2 is YYEEEE. The CDR3 has 14 residues. Trimming pared 0 bases from V and 3 bases from J, leaving 10 bases between. The CDR3 region has the DNA TGTGCCAGCAGCTTGGACGGGCCACTCTACGAGCAGTACTTC. Its translation: CASSLDGPLYEQYF.

CDR3 residues: CASSSTSGRPYEQYF. The CDR3 DNA reads TGTGCCAGCAGCTCGACTAGCGGGAGACCCTACGAGCAGTACTTC. The chain carries TRBV13 and TRBJ2-7, with TRBD2 identical over 12 bases. CDR1 is PRHDT, CDR2 FYEKMQ, per germline (reference sequence). The CDR3 consists of 15 residues. Trimming cost V 4 bases and J 2 bases; bases outside gene matches: 3.

This chain uses TRBV27 with TRBJ2-1; TRBD1 is a possible D gene (6 bases). V was pared by 6 bases and J by 4 bases, with 13 bases between. CDR1 is MNHEY and CDR2 is SMNVEV in the germline V gene (reference sequence). The CDR3 covers 14 residues. Written as DNA, the CDR3 is TGTGCCAGCAGCGCCACGACAGGATACAATGAGCAGTTCTTC. Translated, it gives CASSATTGYNEQFF.

This rearrangement joins TRBV3-1 (or the pseudogene TRBV3-2) to TRBJ2-3; D call uncertain. Trimming stripped 0 bases from V and 3 bases from J, with 16 bases between. Germline V gives CDR1 LGHDT, CDR2 YNNKEL (reference sequence). The CDR3 is 17 residues long. CDR3 amino acids: CASSQEIYTRMTDTQYF. As DNA, the CDR3 is TGTGCCAGCAGCCAAGAAATATACACAAGAATGACAGATACGCAGTATTTT.

The gene calls are TRBV5-1 and TRBJ1-2; the D gene is possibly TRBD1 (5 bases). Germline V gene sequence: CDR1 SGHRS, CDR2 YFSETQ. This CDR3 region has 15 residues. Deletions cut 0 bases from V and 4 bases from J, with 13 bases between. The CDR3 nucleotides are TGCGCCAGCAGCTTGGAGGGGACGCCCCCCTATGGCTACACCTTC. Its protein is CASSLEGTPPYGYTF.

The chain uses TRBV12-3 or TRBV12-4 and TRBJ1-2; D unresolved. The CDR3 has 13 residues. V was clipped by 3 bases and J by 6 bases, with 11 bases between them. The CDR3 spells CASSFISTNGYTF. The CDR3 nucleotides are TGTGCCAGCAGTTTTATCAGTACCAATGGCTACACCTTC.

The chain employs TRBV29-1 and TRBJ2-7, with D perhaps matching TRBD2 (5 bases). The germline V gene encodes CDR1 SQVTM and CDR2 ANQGSEA. The CDR3 sequence is 12 residues long. V was cut by 5 bases and J by 6 bases, with 14 bases left in between. The CDR3 coding sequence is TGCAGCGTTATGGCTAGCCCGGGCGAGCAGTACTTC. Amino acids: CSVMASPGEQYF.

The V gene is TRBV23-1, the J gene TRBJ1-4, with a weak D call TRBD1 (6 bases). TRBV23-1 is an ORF, with its function uncertain. Between the trimmed V and J ends, which lost 2 bases and 7 bases, there was a span of 17 bases. The CDR3 is 16 residues long. CDR3 sequence reads: CASSQRGEGRPEKLFF. CDR3 DNA: TGCGCCAGCAGTCAAAGGGGGGAGGGAAGACCTGAAAAACTGTTTTTT.

The chain links TRBV30 to TRBJ1-5; maybe TRBD1 (6 bases). The CDR3 is made up of 15 amino acids. Per germline, CDR1 GTSNPN and CDR2 SVGIG (reference sequence). Deletions cut 4 bases from V and 1 base from J, with 14 bases between. CDR3: CAWNKGGISNQPQHF. CDR3 DNA: TGTGCCTGGAATAAGGGGGGGATAAGCAATCAGCCCCAGCATTTT.

This chain joins TRBV5-5 and TRBJ2-5; D is undetermined. The CDR3 runs to 13 residues. CDR1 is SGHKS, CDR2 YYEKEE, per germline (reference sequence). V gave up 2 bases and J gave up 5 bases, with 10 bases separating them. CDR3 in DNA: TGTGCCAGCAGCTTCGGCGGAATGGAGACCCAGTACTTC. This codes for CASSFGGMETQYF.

This clone showed up just once. The genes are TRBV12-3 or TRBV12-4 and TRBJ2-7; TRBD1 agrees at 7 bases. V was pared by 6 bases and J by 4 bases, with 6 bases of the junction left unmatched. The CDR3 is made up of 13 amino acids. CDR3 in DNA: TGTGCCAGCAGGCGAGGGACAGCTTACGAGCAGTACTTC. As protein: CASRRGTAYEQYF.

The chain carries TRBV7-9 and TRBJ1-2; D unresolved. The CDR3 extends over 14 amino acids. The V gene's germline CDR1 is SEHNR and CDR2 FQNEAQ (reference sequence). V lost 3 bases and J 6 bases, leaving 14 bases between the germline ends. The CDR3 DNA reads as TGTGCCAGCAGCTTTTCCCGGTCGATCCATGGCTACACCTTC. It specifies CASSFSRSIHGYTF. Combining the CDR3 with reference TRBV7-9 and TRBJ1-2 gives the whole variable domain DTGVSQNPRHKITKRGQNVTFRCDPISEHNRLYWYRQTLGQGPEFLTYFQNEAQLEKSRLLSDRFSAERPKGSFSTLEIQRTEQGDSAMYLCASSFSRSIHGYTFGSGTRLTVV.

The J gene is TRBJ2-1, the V gene TRBV6-6; TRBD1 aligns across 7 bases. Per the germline V gene, CDR1 is MNHNY and CDR2 is SVGAGI (reference sequence). The CDR3 is 15 amino acids. J lost 5 bases, V lost 4 bases, and 8 bases had no gene match. The CDR3: CASSSQGVLDNEQFF. As DNA, the CDR3 is TGTGCCAGCAGTTCGCAGGGGGTCTTGGACAATGAGCAGTTCTTC.

The rearrangement links TRBV5-1 to TRBJ1-4; TRBD1 matches at 8 bases. The CDR3 covers 14 residues. CDR1 and CDR2 (germline): SGHRS, YFSETQ. The junction had 7 bases not matched to a gene; V was cut back by 4 bases and J by 8 bases. The CDR3 loop reads CASSRGQEGEKLFF. Here the CDR3 DNA reads TGCGCCAGCAGCAGGGGACAGGAGGGGGAAAAACTGTTTTTT.

The CDR3 sequence is CASSAGDSRNTIYF. CDR3 DNA sequence: TGCGCCAGCAGCGCAGGGGACAGCCGAAACACCATATATTTT. The chain joins TRBV5-1 to TRBJ1-3; 7 nucleotides match TRBD1. Per germline, CDR1 SGHRS and CDR2 YFSETQ. V dropped 4 bases and J dropped 5; count of bases not matched to a gene: 6. The CDR3 has 14 amino acids.

The chain employs TRBV10-3 and TRBJ1-1, with TRBD1 matching over 10 bases. Germline CDR1 ENHRY, CDR2 SYGVKD. This CDR3 has 14 residues. The J segment lost 1 base and the V segment lost 10 bases, leaving 6 bases of the junction unmatched. The CDR3 nucleotides read TGTGCCACCGGACAGGGGGGCAAGAACACTGAAGCTTTCTTT. This codes for CATGQGGKNTEAFF.

V is TRBV6-5 and J is TRBJ1-2; D is undetermined. Trimming removed 7 bases at V and 7 bases at J, with 13 bases between. This CDR3 comprises 12 residues. The V gene's germline CDR1 is MNHEY and CDR2 SVGAGI. CDR3 DNA sequence: TGTGCCAGCAACCCGCGGGGTGGTGGCTACACCTTC. Translated, it gives CASNPRGGGYTF.